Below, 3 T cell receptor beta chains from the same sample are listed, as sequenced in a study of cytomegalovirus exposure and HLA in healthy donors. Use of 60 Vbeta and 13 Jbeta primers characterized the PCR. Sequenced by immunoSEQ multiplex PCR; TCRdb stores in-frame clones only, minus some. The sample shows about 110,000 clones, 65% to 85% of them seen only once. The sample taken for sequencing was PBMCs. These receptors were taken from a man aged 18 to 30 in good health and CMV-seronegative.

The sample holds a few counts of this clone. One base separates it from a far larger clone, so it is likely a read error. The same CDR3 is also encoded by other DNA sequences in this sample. The CDR3 reads CASSQEQGAEKLFF. The CDR3 DNA follows: TGTGCCAGCAGCCAAGAACAGGGGGCTGAAAAACTGTTTTTT. This chain connects TRBV5-4 to TRBJ1-4, with 9 bases aligning to TRBD1. This CDR3 is built from 14 residues. Trimming took 4 bases from V and 7 from J; bases not matched to a gene: 5. Germline V lookup: CDR1 SGHNT, CDR2 YYREEE (reference sequence).

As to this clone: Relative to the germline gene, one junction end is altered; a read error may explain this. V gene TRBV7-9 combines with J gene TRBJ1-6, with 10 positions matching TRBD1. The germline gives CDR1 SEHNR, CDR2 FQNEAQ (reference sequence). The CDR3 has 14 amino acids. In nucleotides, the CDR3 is TGTTCCAGCAGCTCCGGGACAGGGGAATCACCCCTCCACTTT. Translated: CSSSSGTGESPLHF.

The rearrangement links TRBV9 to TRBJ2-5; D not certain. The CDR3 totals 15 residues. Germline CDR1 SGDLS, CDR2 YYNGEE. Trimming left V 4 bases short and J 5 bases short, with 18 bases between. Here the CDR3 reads CASSPTGLERETQYF. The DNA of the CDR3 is TGTGCCAGCAGCCCGACCGGGTTGGAGAGGGAGACCCAGTACTTC.